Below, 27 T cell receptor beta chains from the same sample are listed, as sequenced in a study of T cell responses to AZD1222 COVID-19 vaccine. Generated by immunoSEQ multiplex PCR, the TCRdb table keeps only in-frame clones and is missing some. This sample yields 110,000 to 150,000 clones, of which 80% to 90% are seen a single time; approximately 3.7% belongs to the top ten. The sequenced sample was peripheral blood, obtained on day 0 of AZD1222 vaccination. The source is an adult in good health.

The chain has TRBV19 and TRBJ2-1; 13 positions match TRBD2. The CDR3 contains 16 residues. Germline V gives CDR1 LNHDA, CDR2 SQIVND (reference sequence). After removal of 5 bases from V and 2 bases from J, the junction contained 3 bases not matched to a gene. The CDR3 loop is CASSGGLAGAYNEQFF. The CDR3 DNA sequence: TGTGCCAGTAGTGGAGGACTAGCGGGAGCCTACAATGAGCAGTTCTTC.

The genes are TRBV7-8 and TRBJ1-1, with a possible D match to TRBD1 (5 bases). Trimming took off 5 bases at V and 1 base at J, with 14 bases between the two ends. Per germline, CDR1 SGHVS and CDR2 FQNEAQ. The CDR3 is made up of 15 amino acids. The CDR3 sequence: CASSVRQGRNTEAFF. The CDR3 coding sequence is TGTGCCAGCAGCGTCAGGCAGGGCCGGAACACTGAAGCTTTCTTT.

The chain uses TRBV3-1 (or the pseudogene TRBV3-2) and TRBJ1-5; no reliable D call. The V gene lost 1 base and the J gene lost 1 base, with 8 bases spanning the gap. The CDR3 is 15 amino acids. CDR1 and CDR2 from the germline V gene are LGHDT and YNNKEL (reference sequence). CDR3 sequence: CASSQAVNSNQPQHF. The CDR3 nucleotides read TGTGCCAGCAGCCAAGCCGTAAACAGCAATCAGCCCCAGCATTTT.

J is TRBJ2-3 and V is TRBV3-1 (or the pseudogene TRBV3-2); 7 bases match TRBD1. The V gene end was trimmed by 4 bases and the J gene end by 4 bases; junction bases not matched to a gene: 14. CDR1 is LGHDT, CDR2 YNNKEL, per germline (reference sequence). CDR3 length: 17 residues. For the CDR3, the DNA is TGTGCCAGCAGCCCAAACCATGGACAGGCCTTGGCAGATACGCAGTATTTT. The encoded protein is CASSPNHGQALADTQYF.

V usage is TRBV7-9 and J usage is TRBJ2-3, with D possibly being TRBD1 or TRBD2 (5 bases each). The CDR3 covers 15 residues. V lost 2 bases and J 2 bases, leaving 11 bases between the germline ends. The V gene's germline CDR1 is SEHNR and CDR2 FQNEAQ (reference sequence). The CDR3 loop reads CASSLRDVSTDTQYF. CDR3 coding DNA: TGTGCCAGCAGCTTACGGGACGTTTCCACAGATACGCAGTATTTT.

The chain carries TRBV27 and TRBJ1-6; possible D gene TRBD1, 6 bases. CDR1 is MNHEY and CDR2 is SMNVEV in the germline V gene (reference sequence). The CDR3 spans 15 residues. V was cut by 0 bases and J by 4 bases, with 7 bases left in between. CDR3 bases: TGTGCCAGCAGTTTATCGGGGACATATAATTCACCCCTCCACTTT. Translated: CASSLSGTYNSPLHF.

Here the CDR3 reads CASSGLRNTEAFF. CDR3 sequence (DNA): TGTGCCAGCAGCGGACTTAGAAACACTGAAGCTTTCTTT. The gene calls are TRBV9 and TRBJ1-1, with D unresolved. V lost 3 bases, J lost 2 bases, and 8 bases lay in between. This CDR3 is built from 13 residues. CDR1 and CDR2 (germline): SGDLS, YYNGEE.

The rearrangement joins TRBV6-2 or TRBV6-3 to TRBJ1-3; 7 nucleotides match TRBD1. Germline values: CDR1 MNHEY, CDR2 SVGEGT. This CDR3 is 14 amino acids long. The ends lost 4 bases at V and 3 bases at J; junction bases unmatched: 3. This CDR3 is CASSSGTDGNTIYF. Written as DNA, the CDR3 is TGTGCCAGCAGTTCCGGGACAGATGGAAACACCATATATTTT.

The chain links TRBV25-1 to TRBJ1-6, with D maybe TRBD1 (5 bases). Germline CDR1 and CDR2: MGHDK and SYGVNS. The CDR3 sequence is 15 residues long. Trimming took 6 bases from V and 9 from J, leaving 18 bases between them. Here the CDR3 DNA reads TGTGCCAGCAGAGAGACCGGGACGGCTACTTCACCCCTCCACTTT. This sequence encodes CASRETGTATSPLHF.

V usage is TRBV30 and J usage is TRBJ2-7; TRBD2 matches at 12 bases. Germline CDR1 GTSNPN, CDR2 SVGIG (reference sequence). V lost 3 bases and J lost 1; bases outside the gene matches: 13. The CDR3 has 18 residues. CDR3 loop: CAWSRRLAGAGISYEQYF. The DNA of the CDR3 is TGTGCCTGGAGCCGTCGACTAGCGGGAGCCGGAATTTCCTACGAGCAGTACTTC.

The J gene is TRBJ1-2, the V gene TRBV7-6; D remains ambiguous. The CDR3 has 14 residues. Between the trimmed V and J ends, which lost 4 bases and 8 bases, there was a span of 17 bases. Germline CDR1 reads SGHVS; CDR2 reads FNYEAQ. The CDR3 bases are TGTGCCAGCAGCTCGTCCCCCGGGAGAGGAGGCTACACCTTC. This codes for CASSSSPGRGGYTF.

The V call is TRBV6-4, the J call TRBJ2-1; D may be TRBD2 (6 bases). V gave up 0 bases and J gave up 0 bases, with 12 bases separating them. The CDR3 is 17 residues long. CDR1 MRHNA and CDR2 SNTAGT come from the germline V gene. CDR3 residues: CASSDSVAVSSYNEQFF. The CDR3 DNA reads TGTGCCAGCAGTGACTCGGTAGCGGTAAGCTCCTACAATGAGCAGTTCTTC.

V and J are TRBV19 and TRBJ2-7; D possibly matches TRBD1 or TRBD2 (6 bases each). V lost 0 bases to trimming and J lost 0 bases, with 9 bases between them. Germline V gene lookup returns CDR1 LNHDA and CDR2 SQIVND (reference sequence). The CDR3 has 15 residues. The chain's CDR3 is CASSIEGGFSYEQYF. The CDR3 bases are TGTGCCAGTAGTATAGAAGGGGGGTTCTCCTACGAGCAGTACTTC.

CDR3 DNA: TGTGCCAGTAGTATACTCCAGGGCTCCTACAATGAGCAGTTCTTC. Protein sequence: CASSILQGSYNEQFF. This sequence joins TRBV19 and TRBJ2-1; maybe TRBD1 (5 bases). The CDR3 extends over 15 amino acids. V lost 2 bases and J lost 0, with 8 bases in between. CDR1 and CDR2 from the germline V gene are LNHDA and SQIVND (reference sequence). The full variable domain, rest sourced from reference TRBV19 and TRBJ2-1, is DGGITQSPKYLFRKEGQNVTLSCEQNLNHDAMYWYRQDPGQGLRLIYYSQIVNDFQKGDIAEGYSVSREKKESFPLTVTSAQKNPTAFYLCASSILQGSYNEQFFGPGTRLTVL.

The CDR3 protein is CASSQRPGQSTDTQYF. The CDR3 nucleotides are TGCGCCAGCAGCCAACGACCGGGACAGAGCACAGATACGCAGTATTTT. This chain joins TRBV4-1 and TRBJ2-3, with 7 bases that match TRBD1. The CDR3 length is 16 residues. Germline V gene lookup returns CDR1 MGHRA and CDR2 YSYEKL. The ends lost 2 bases at V and 0 bases at J; junction bases unmatched: 5.

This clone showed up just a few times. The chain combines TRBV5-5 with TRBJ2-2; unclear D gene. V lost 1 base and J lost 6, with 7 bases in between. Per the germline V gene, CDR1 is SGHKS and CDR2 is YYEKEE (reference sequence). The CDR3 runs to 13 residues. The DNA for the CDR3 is TGTGCCAGCAGCTTGTTAAGGGCCGGGGAGCTGTTTTTT. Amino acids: CASSLLRAGELFF.

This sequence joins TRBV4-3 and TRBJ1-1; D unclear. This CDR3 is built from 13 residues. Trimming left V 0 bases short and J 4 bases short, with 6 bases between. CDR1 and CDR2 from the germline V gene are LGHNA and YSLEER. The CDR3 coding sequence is TGCGCCAGCAGCCAAGAGGGGATCACTGAAGCTTTCTTT. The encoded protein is CASSQEGITEAFF.

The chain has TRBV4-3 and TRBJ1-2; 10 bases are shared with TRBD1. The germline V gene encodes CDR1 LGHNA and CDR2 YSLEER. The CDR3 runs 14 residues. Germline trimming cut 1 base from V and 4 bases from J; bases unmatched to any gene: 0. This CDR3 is CASSQGTGGYGYTF. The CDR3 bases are TGCGCCAGCAGCCAAGGGACAGGGGGCTATGGCTACACCTTC.

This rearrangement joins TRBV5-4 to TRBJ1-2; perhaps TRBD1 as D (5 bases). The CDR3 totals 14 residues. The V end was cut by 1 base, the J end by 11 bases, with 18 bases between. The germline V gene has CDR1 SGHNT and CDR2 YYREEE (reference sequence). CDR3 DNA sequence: TGTGCCAGCAGCTTGAATTCGGCCGCCGGGGGATACACCTTC. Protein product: CASSLNSAAGGYTF.

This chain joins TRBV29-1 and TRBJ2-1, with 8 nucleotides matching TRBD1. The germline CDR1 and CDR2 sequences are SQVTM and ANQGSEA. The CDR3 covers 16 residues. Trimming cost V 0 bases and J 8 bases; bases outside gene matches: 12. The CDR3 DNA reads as TGCAGCGTTGAAGATTTAATGTCAGGGGGCGGCGATGAGCAGTTCTTC. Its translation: CSVEDLMSGGGDEQFF.

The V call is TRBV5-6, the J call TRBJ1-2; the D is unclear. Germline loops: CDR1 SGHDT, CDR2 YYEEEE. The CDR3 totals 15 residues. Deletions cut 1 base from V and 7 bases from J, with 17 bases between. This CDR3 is CASSLPTTSDGGYTF. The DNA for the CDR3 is TGTGCCAGCAGCTTGCCTACTACATCGGACGGTGGCTACACCTTC.

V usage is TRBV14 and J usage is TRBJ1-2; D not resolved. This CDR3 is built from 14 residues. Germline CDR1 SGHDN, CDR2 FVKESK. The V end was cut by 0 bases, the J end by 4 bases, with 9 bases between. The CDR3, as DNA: TGTGCCAGCAGCCAAGATATAGGCCGCTATGGCTACACCTTC. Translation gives CASSQDIGRYGYTF.

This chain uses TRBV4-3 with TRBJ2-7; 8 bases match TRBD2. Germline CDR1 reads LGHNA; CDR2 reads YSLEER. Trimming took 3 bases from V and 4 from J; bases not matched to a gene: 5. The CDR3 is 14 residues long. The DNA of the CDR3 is TGCGCCAGCAGCCAGGGTAGCGGGATTTACGAGCAGTACTTC. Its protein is CASSQGSGIYEQYF.

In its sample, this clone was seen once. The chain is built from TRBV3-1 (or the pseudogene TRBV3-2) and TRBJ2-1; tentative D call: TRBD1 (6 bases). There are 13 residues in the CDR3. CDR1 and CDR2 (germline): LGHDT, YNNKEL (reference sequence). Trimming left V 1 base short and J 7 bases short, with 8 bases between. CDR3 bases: TGTGCCAGCAGCCAAGGGGGGCTGAATGAGCAGTTCTTC. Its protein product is CASSQGGLNEQFF.

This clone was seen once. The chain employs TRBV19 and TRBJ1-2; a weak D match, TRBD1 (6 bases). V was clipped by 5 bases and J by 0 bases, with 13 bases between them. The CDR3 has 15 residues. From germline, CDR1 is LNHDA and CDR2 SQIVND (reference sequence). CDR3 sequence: CASSPRDIANYGYTF. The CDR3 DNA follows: TGTGCCAGTAGTCCAAGGGACATCGCTAACTATGGCTACACCTTC.

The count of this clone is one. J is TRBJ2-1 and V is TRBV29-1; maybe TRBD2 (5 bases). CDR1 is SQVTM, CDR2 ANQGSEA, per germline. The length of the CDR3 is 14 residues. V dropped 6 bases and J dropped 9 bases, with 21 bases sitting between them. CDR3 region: CSVEGPGLRSEQFF. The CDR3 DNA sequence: TGCAGCGTAGAGGGTCCAGGTCTTCGGTCTGAGCAGTTCTTC.

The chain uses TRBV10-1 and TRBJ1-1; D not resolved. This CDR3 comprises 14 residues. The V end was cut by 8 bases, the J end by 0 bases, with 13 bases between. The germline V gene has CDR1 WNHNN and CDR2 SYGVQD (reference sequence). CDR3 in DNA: TGCGCCAGCCCTCGGACCGCTATGAACACTGAAGCTTTCTTT. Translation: CASPRTAMNTEAFF.